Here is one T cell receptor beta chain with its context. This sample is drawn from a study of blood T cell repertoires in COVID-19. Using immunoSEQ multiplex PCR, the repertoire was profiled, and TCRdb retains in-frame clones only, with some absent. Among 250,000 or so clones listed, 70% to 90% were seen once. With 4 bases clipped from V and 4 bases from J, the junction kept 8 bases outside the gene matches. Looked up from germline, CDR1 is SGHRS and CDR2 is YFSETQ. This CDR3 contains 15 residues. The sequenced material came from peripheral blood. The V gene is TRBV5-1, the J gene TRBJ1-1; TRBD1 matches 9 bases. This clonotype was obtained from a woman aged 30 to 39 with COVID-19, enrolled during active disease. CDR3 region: CASSKQGQGSTEAFF. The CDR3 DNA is TGCGCCAGCAGCAAACAGGGACAGGGATCCACTGAAGCTTTCTTT.